What follows is one TCR beta chain and its context. The antigen remains undetermined. A much larger clone lies one base from this, so it may be a read error. The CDR3 is 13 residues long. Germline assignment: CDR1 LNHNV and CDR2 YYDKDF (reference sequence). TCRdb reprocessed the 5' RACE reads via MiXCR and lists one record per CDR3 protein. The sample shows 180,000 or so distinct CDR3 sequences, 11% of them seen only once. The data stem from a study of CD8 T cells in ankylosing spondylitis. Study findings and constraints: Significant enrichment of disease-linked clones was reportedly seen in matched ankylosing spondylitis synovial fluid. The study identified a TCR beta motif of roughly eight highly homologous variants that appeared characteristic of ankylosing spondylitis blood. In peripheral blood, disease-linked CD8+ clones occurred at relatively low frequencies.

The sequenced sample was blood, either unsorted or a sorted T cell fraction (not recorded which). This sequence joins TRBV15 and TRBJ1-3; the D is unclear. The receptor was derived from a male donor with ankylosing spondylitis or in good health (not recorded which). The CDR3 DNA reads as TGTGCCACCAGCAGAGGGGCTGGAAACACCGTATATTTT. Translation gives CATSRGAGNTVYF. Filled out from reference TRBV15 and TRBJ1-3, the complete variable domain reads DAMVIQNPRYQVTQFGKPVTLSCSQTLNHNVMYWYQQKSSQAPKLLFHYYDKDFNNEADTPDNFQSRRPNTSFCFLDIRSPGLGDTAMYLCATSRGAGNTVYFGEGSWLTVV.